The rows below give T cell receptor beta chains drawn from one sample of a study of cytomegalovirus exposure and HLA in healthy donors. The repertoire was sequenced with immunoSEQ multiplex PCR; TCRdb's copy has only in-frame clones and lacks some. This sample has about 200,000 clones, with 80% to 90% found just once. The sequencing input was PBMCs. These receptors all come from a woman aged 18 to 35 in good health and CMV-seronegative. The CDR3 runs from the conserved cysteine through the conserved F or W. The order of the fields is V gene, J gene, D gene, clone size, CDR3 length, CDR3 protein, CDR3 DNA. D genes are given only for firm matches. Size values are once, few and many counts, or a class for expanded clones, and some rows have none.

TRBV28	TRBJ1-2	.	.	16	CASRQRTGHLYYGYTF	TGTGCCAGCAGACAGCGCACGGGACATTTGTACTATGGCTACACCTTC
TRBV7-9	TRBJ2-7	TRBD1	once	16	CASSLLPGDRAYEQYF	TGTGCCAGCAGCTTATTACCCGGGGACAGGGCTTACGAGCAGTACTTC
TRBV7-6	TRBJ2-7	TRBD2	.	14	CASSLSGGSYEQYF	TGTGCCAGCAGCTTAAGCGGGGGCTCCTACGAGCAGTACTTC
TRBV21-1	TRBJ2-1	.	.	15	CARDPSGTPYNEQFF	TGTGCCAGGGACCCTAGCGGGACCCCCTACAATGAGCAGTTCTTC
TRBV10-2	TRBJ1-1	.	.	14	CASLLRGRNTEAFF	TGCGCCAGCCTTCTAAGGGGTCGGAACACTGAAGCTTTCTTT
TRBV5-6	TRBJ2-3	TRBD2	.	18	CASSLDLAGVPSTDTQYF	TGTGCCAGCAGCTTGGACCTAGCGGGAGTGCCTAGCACAGATACGCAGTATTTT
TRBV19	TRBJ2-1	TRBD1	.	15	CASSKGDSSFNEQFF	TGTGCCAGTTCCAAGGGGGACAGCTCCTTCAATGAGCAGTTCTTC
TRBV5-4	TRBJ2-1	TRBD2	.	16	CASSLEAGVLYNEQFF	TGTGCCAGCAGCTTGGAAGCGGGAGTCCTCTACAATGAGCAGTTCTTC
TRBV14	TRBJ2-2	.	.	18	CASSLKDPAFANTGELFF	TGTGCCAGCAGCCTCAAAGATCCAGCGTTCGCGAACACCGGGGAGCTGTTTTTT
TRBV7-2	TRBJ1-1	TRBD1	.	14	CASSLDRGSTEAFF	TGTGCCAGCAGCTTAGACAGGGGGTCTACTGAAGCTTTCTTT
TRBV11-2	TRBJ2-3	.	.	15	CASSSLRADTDTQYF	TGTGCCAGCAGCTCCCTGAGGGCAGATACAGATACGCAGTATTTT
TRBV6-5	TRBJ2-5	TRBD1	.	15	CASSYTTGFRETQYF	TGTGCCAGCAGTTACACGACAGGGTTTAGAGAGACCCAGTACTTC
TRBV30	TRBJ2-3	TRBD2	.	15	CAWRRGRGRTDTQYF	TGTGCCTGGAGACGTGGGAGGGGACGGACAGATACGCAGTATTTT
TRBV27	TRBJ2-5	TRBD2	.	15	CATGELAGSRETQYF	TGTGCCACCGGCGAACTAGCGGGTTCTCGGGAGACCCAGTACTTC
TRBV11-2	TRBJ1-5	.	.	13	CASSLWENQPQHF	TGTGCCAGCAGCTTATGGGAGAATCAGCCCCAGCATTTT
TRBV5-1	TRBJ2-5	TRBD2	.	16	CASSLDSGRDQETQYF	TGCGCCAGCAGCTTGGACAGCGGGAGGGACCAAGAGACCCAGTACTTC
TRBV28	TRBJ2-7	.	.	12	CASSFRDYEQYF	TGTGCCAGCAGTTTTCGGGACTACGAGCAGTACTTC
TRBV28	TRBJ2-2	.	.	15	CASSFPTGSTGELFF	TGTGCCAGCAGTTTCCCTACAGGTTCCACCGGGGAGCTGTTTTTT
TRBV4-3	TRBJ2-3	.	once	14	CASSLRGNTDTQYF	TGCGCCAGCAGCCTGCGGGGAAACACAGATACGCAGTATTTT
TRBV28	TRBJ1-1	TRBD1	.	14	CASSLDRVNTEAFF	TGTGCCAGCAGTTTAGACAGGGTGAACACTGAAGCTTTCTTT
TRBV14	TRBJ2-7	TRBD2	once	16	CASSQGPSGSSYEQYF	TGTGCCAGCAGCCAGGGACCAAGCGGGAGCTCCTACGAGCAGTACTTC
TRBV7-8	TRBJ1-2	TRBD1	.	13	CASSPGTGLGYTF	TGTGCCAGCAGTCCCGGGACAGGGCTCGGCTACACCTTC
TRBV30	TRBJ2-7	TRBD1	.	14	CAWSALGQGGEQYF	TGTGCCTGGAGTGCTTTGGGACAGGGGGGGGAGCAGTACTTC
TRBV12-2	TRBJ1-2	.	.	15	CASRLAPQGGDGYTF	TGTGCAAGTCGCTTAGCGCCCCAGGGTGGAGACGGCTACACCTTC
TRBV5-1	TRBJ2-5	TRBD1	.	15	CASSPQPGQQETQYF	TGCGCCAGCAGCCCACAGCCGGGACAGCAAGAGACCCAGTACTTC
TRBV27	TRBJ1-1	.	.	14	CASSLGQENTEAFF	TGTGCCAGCAGTTTGGGGCAGGAAAACACTGAAGCTTTCTTT
TRBV28	TRBJ2-2	TRBD2	.	19	CASSRPGLAGGPNAGELFF	TGTGCCAGCAGTAGGCCGGGACTAGCGGGAGGGCCGAACGCCGGGGAGCTGTTTTTT
TRBV28	TRBJ1-1	.	.	17	CASNELREWGLNTEAFF	TGTGCCAGCAACGAGCTGCGGGAGTGGGGCTTAAACACTGAAGCTTTCTTT
TRBV27	TRBJ2-4	.	.	16	CASSTPGQLAKNIQYF	TGTGCCAGCAGTACCCCGGGACAATTAGCCAAAAACATTCAGTACTTC
TRBV14	TRBJ2-7	.	.	14	CASSQTGGDLEQYF	TGTGCCAGCAGCCAAACAGGGGGGGACCTGGAGCAGTACTTC
TRBV19	TRBJ1-1	TRBD1	once	13	CATQQGYGTEAFF	TGTGCCACCCAACAGGGGTACGGCACTGAAGCTTTCTTT
TRBV10-3	TRBJ2-1	TRBD2	.	15	CAISEGGGANNEQFF	TGTGCCATCAGTGAGGGGGGGGGAGCAAACAATGAGCAGTTCTTC
TRBV27	TRBJ2-7	TRBD1	.	13	CASSFMDREEQYF	TGTGCCAGCAGTTTCATGGACAGGGAAGAGCAGTACTTC
TRBV4-2	TRBJ2-7	TRBD1	.	13	CASSPVTGYEQYF	TGTGCCAGCAGCCCTGTGACAGGGTACGAGCAGTACTTC
TRBV9	TRBJ2-3	.	once	14	CASSVYPGTDTQYF	TGTGCCAGCAGCGTTTATCCCGGCACAGATACGCAGTATTTT
TRBV4-2	TRBJ2-5	TRBD2	once	17	CASSQDRGGRAPETQYF	TGTGCCAGCAGCCAAGATAGGGGCGGGAGGGCCCCGGAGACCCAGTACTTC
TRBV5-6	TRBJ2-3	TRBD1	.	13	CASNRGRTDTQYF	TGTGCCAGCAACAGGGGGCGCACAGATACGCAGTATTTT
TRBV29-1	TRBJ1-2	.	.	14	CSVEEGALSYGYTF	TGCAGCGTTGAAGAGGGGGCGCTGAGCTATGGCTACACCTTC
TRBV2	TRBJ1-2	.	.	16	CASGIRLKGPNYGYTF	TGTGCCAGCGGAATCAGGTTGAAAGGCCCTAACTATGGCTACACCTTC
TRBV4-3	TRBJ2-7	TRBD1	.	15	CASSQTDRGKDEQYF	TGCGCCAGCAGCCAAACGGACAGGGGAAAGGACGAGCAGTACTTC
TRBV5-1	TRBJ1-1	.	many	15	CASSLRDGTYTEAFF	TGCGCCAGCAGCTTGCGGGATGGGACTTACACTGAAGCTTTCTTT
TRBV4-1	TRBJ1-4	TRBD1	.	15	CASSQDPGTGEKLFF	TGCGCCAGCAGCCAAGATCCCGGGACAGGGGAGAAACTGTTTTTT
TRBV19	TRBJ2-2	.	.	14	CASGGTLNTGELFF	TGTGCCAGTGGAGGGACTTTGAACACCGGGGAGCTGTTTTTT
TRBV18	TRBJ1-3	.	.	14	CASSPVSGGNTIYF	TGTGCCAGCTCACCGGTCAGCGGGGGGAACACCATATATTTT
TRBV2	TRBJ2-2	.	.	14	CASREQLVTGELFF	TGTGCCAGCAGGGAGCAGTTGGTCACCGGGGAGCTGTTTTTT
TRBV6-1	TRBJ2-7	.	.	12	CASALTEYEQYF	TGTGCCAGCGCTCTAACCGAGTACGAGCAGTACTTC
TRBV7-6	TRBJ2-1	.	once	13	CASSLERLGEQFF	TGTGCCAGCAGCTTAGAGAGGCTGGGTGAGCAGTTCTTC
TRBV4-3	TRBJ2-1	.	.	16	CASSQEEGRGHNEQFF	TGCGCCAGCAGCCAAGAGGAGGGCCGGGGCCACAATGAGCAGTTCTTC
TRBV6-6	TRBJ2-3	.	few	12	CAGRTDTDTQYF	TGTGCCGGAAGAACAGACACAGATACGCAGTATTTT